This TCR beta chain originates from a study of shared clonotypes between healthy human individuals (dated by TCRdb to between 2020 and 2021). The study in broad terms: A couple of women and a few men aged 18 to 49 years were included in the cohort. To increase sequencing depth and limit assay-specific biases, TCR repertoire library preparation and sequencing were carried out by different laboratories using diverse techniques. Per donor, leukapheresis produced somewhere between about 0.94 and 10 billion PBMCs. Blood TCR repertoires of a handful of healthy adults were deeply sequenced to estimate repertoire size and the extent of clonotype sharing between individuals.

Inclusive of the bounding cysteine and phenylalanine, the CDR3 is 15 residues long. The CDR3 DNA has 45 bases and is translated from base 1. The germline V gene supplies CDR1 SGHAT and CDR2 FQNNGV. The V end loses 4 bases and the J end loses 2 bases, and a stretch of 15 bases separates them. Using the deep immunoSEQ assay, TCR CDR3 regions were amplified from genomic DNA by multiplex PCR. Extracted genomic DNA from each cell subset was distributed evenly across all wells of several immunoSEQ 96-well plates, and each plate was treated as a replicate. For unsorted PBMC, each replicate PCR was loaded with roughly 330 ng genomic DNA, equivalent to roughly 33,000 T cell genomes. Genomic DNA from unsorted PBMC was sequenced over ten immunoSEQ deep assay plates. Purified libraries were quantified with a Qubit 3.0 fluorometer, sized on a Bioanalyzer 2100, and re-quantified with the KAPA Library Quantification kit. Each immunoSEQ 96-well plate was sequenced on its own single-read 150-cycle Illumina NextSeq 550 flow cell. The authors' pipeline ran thus. Because only junctional sequences without quality scores were contained in the immunoSEQ output, filtering matching that applied to full-length reads could not be performed. To assign V/J genes and CDR3, sequences were annotated using PyIR, a Python wrapper for IgBLAST v1.9, with IMGT germline references. Any read was removed if the V/J assignment was weak (E-value above 1e-6), the CDR3 was missing, or the read contained stop codons, out-of-frame junctions, or ambiguous translated residues. V3J clonotypes were defined by identical inferred V gene, J gene, and CDR3 amino acid sequence. Percentage overlap between repertoires was calculated by dividing the number of shared unique clonotypes by the size of the smaller repertoire. Three approaches were used to assess repertoire richness: RTK rarefaction, the Chao1 estimator, and Recon v2.1 estimates of unobserved clonotypes. What TCRdb holds here is the immuneACCESS table cut down to in-frame rearrangements. Part of the clones is not present; checked against another copy, under half of the missing clones reflect an unresolved V gene, and the others are unexplained. V and J calls and clone size follow that table, whereas D and trimming were derived from the DNA. This sample is represented by hundreds of thousands of clones; roughly 80% of them were singletons. The top ten clones comprise around 14% of the sample.

Donors were healthy HIV-negative adults with no recently reported acute infections or vaccinations. All donors were Caucasian adults living in Nashville, Tennessee, USA. In the unsorted samples, tens of millions of PBMCs were counted, and genomic DNA was extracted using the QIAamp DNA Blood Mini kit. Blood was collected by leukapheresis, and PBMCs were isolated by Ficoll-Histopaque density gradient centrifugation and then cryopreserved in liquid nitrogen vapor phase. Notes on this clone: The antigen it recognizes is unknown. No qualities accompany the bases; no much larger clone lies one base away.

General conclusions and limits of the study: Only blood was sampled, and tissue TCR repertoires likely differ from those in blood. Based on pairwise subsampling, the degree of clonotype sharing among donors was expected to be affected by sequencing depth. The genetic and exposure-history diversity represented was limited by the small number of donors.

This receptor chain uses TRBV11-2 and TRBJ2-7, with the D gene call left open. The clonotype comes from a woman aged 40 to 55 in good health. Some clones in this sample may be carry-over from other donors' samples. Sequenced input: PBMCs. The sequence in DNA is TGTGCCAGCAGCTCAACGGTCTCCGCGGCCTACGAGCAGTACTTC. Protein translation: CASSSTVSAAYEQYF. With all but the CDR3 taken from the reference TRBV11-2 and TRBJ2-7 genes, the full variable domain is: EAGVAQSPRYKIIEKRQSVAFWCNPISGHATLYWYQQILGQGPKLLIQFQNNGVVDDSQLPKDRFSAERLKGVDSTLKIQPAKLEDSAVYLCASSSTVSAAYEQYFGPGTRLTVT.